This entry describes one T cell receptor beta chain. Its antigen remains unidentified. This CDR3 is built from 14 residues. Trimming took 4 bases from V and 5 from J, leaving 15 bases between them. Germline V lookup: CDR1 SGHVS, CDR2 FNYEAQ. Only in-frame clones appear in the TCRdb table, and some are missing; sequencing was by immunoSEQ multiplex PCR. The sample shows nearly 50,000 clones, about 81% of them seen only once. The entry originates in a study of OX40 agonist ivuxolimab in advanced cancers. On the study more broadly: Three patients got partial responses; one had hepatocellular carcinoma and two had cutaneous melanoma. Study-wide results and limits: Patients with a partial response at 0.1-3.0 mg/kg had among the lowest clonal expansion.

This chain connects TRBV7-6 to TRBJ2-7; perhaps TRBD1 as D (6 bases). Material: CD4+ or CD8+ T cells sorted from blood, obtained in a trial of the OX40 agonist ivuxolimab. This receptor was identified in an adult with an advanced solid tumor such as melanoma, head and neck, liver or kidney cancer. The CDR3 DNA reads TGTGCCAGCAGCTCCCCAGGGGCTGGCGACGAGCAGTACTTC. It is translated as CASSSPGAGDEQYF. The variable domain in full, with the rest retrieved from reference TRBV7-6 and TRBJ2-7, is GAGVSQSPRYKVTKRGQDVALRCDPISGHVSLYWYRQALGQGPEFLTYFNYEAQQDKSGLPNDRFSAERPEGSISTLTIQRTEQRDSAMYRCASSSPGAGDEQYFGPGTRLTVT.